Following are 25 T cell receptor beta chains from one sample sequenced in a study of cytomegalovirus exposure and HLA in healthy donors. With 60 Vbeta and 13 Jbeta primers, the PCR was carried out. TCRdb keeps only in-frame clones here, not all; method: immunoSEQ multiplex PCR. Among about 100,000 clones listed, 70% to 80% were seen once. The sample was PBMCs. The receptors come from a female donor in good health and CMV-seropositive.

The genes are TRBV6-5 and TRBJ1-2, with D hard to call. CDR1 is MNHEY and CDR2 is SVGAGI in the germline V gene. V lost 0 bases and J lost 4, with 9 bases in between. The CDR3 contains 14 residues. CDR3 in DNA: TGTGCCAGCAGTTACTCCGTACAGTCCTATGGCTACACCTTC. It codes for CASSYSVQSYGYTF.

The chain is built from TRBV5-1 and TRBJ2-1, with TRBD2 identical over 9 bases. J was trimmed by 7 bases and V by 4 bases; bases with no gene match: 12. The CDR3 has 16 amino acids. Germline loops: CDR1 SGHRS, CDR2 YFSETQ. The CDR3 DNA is TGCGCCAGCAGCCCGGGGTTAGCGGGAGAGTCGAATGAGCAGTTCTTC. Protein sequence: CASSPGLAGESNEQFF.

The CDR3 DNA follows: TGTGCCAGTAGTCTGGACAGGGCCAACGAGCAGTACTTC. It yields the protein CASSLDRANEQYF. This rearrangement joins TRBV19 to TRBJ2-7; 8 bases match TRBD1. The CDR3 has 13 amino acids. With 5 bases clipped from V and 5 bases from J, the junction kept 5 bases outside the gene matches. Germline assignment: CDR1 LNHDA and CDR2 SQIVND (reference sequence).

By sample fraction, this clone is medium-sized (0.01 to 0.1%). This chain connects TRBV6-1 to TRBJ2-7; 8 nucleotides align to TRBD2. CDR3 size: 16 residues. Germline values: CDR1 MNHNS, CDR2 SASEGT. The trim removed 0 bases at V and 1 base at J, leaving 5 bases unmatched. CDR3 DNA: TGTGCCAGCAGTGAAGCGTCGGGAGGGGGATCCTACGAGCAGTACTTC. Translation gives CASSEASGGGSYEQYF.

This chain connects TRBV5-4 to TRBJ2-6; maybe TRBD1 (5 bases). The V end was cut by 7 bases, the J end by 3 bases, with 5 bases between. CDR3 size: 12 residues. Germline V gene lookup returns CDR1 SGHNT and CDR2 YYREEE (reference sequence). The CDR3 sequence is CASQGGANVLTF. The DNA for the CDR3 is TGTGCCAGCCAGGGTGGGGCCAACGTCCTGACTTTC.

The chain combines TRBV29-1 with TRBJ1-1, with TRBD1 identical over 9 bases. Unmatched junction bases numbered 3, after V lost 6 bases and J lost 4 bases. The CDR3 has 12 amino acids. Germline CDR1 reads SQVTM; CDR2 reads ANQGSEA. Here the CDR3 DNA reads TGCAGCGTCGGACAGGGGCCCACTGAAGCTTTCTTT. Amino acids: CSVGQGPTEAFF. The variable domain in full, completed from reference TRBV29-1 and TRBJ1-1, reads SAVISQKPSRDICQRGTSLTIQCQVDSQVTMMFWYRQQPGQSLTLIATANQGSEATYESGFVIDKFPISRPNLTFSTLTVSNMSPEDSSIYLCSVGQGPTEAFFGQGTRLTVV.

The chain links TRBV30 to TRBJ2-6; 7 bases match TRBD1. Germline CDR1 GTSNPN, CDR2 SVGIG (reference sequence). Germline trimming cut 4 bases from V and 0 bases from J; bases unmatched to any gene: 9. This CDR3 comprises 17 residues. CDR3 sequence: CAWTSGGPFSGANVLTF. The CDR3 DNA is TGTGCCTGGACATCAGGGGGACCCTTCTCTGGGGCCAACGTCCTGACTTTC.

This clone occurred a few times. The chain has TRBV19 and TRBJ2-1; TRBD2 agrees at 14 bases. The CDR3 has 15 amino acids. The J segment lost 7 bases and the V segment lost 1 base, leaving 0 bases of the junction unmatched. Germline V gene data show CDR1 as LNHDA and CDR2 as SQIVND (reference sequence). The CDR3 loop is CASSIGLAGGNEQFF. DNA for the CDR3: TGTGCCAGTAGTATAGGACTAGCGGGGGGGAATGAGCAGTTCTTC.

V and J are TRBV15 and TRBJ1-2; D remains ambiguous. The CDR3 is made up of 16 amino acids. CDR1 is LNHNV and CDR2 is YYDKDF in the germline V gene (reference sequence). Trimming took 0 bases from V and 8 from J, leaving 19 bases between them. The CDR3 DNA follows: TGTGCCACCAGCAGAGATCAAATTGGGTCCGCGGGGGGCTACACCTTC. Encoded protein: CATSRDQIGSAGGYTF.

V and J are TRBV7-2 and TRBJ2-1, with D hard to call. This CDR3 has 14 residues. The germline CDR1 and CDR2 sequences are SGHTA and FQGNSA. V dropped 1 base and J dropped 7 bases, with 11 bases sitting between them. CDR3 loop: CASSLVLGRNEQFF. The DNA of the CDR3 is TGTGCCAGCAGCTTAGTCCTCGGCAGGAATGAGCAGTTCTTC. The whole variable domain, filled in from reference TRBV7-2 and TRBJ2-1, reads GAGVSQSPSNKVTEKGKDVELRCDPISGHTALYWYRQSLGQGLEFLIYFQGNSAPDKSGLPSDRFSAERTGGSVSTLTIQRTQQEDSAVYLCASSLVLGRNEQFFGPGTRLTVL.

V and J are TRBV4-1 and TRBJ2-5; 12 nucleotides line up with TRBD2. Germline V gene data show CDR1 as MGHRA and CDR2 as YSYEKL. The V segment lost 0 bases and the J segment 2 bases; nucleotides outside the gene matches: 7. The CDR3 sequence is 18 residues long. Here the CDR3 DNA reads TGCGCCAGCAGCCAAGAACCTGCTAGCGGGGGGGGGCAAGAGACCCAGTACTTC. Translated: CASSQEPASGGGQETQYF.

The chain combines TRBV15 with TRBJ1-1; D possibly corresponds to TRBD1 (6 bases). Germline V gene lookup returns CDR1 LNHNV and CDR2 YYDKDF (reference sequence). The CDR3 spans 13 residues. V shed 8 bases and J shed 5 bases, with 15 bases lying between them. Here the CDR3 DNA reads TGTGCCACCCAAAGGGGGGAGGGGACTGAAGCTTTCTTT. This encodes CATQRGEGTEAFF.

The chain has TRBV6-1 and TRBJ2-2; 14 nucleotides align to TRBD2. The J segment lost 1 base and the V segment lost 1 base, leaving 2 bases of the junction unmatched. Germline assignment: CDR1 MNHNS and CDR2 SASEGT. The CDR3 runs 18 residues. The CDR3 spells CASSEEGLAGVNTGELFF. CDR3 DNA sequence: TGTGCCAGCAGTGAAGAGGGACTAGCGGGAGTGAACACCGGGGAGCTGTTTTTT.

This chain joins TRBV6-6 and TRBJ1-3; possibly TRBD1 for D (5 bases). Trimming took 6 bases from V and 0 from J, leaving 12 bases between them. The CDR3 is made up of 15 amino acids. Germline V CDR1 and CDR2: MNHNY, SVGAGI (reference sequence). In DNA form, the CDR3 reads TGTGCCAGCAGCTTTGACAGTTACTCTGGAAACACCATATATTTT. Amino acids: CASSFDSYSGNTIYF.

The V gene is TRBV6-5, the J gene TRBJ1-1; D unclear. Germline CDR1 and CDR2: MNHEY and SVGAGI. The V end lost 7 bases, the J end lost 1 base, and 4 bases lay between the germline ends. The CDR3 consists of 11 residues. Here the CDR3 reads CASIKNTEAFF. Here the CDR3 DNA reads TGTGCCAGCATAAAGAACACTGAAGCTTTCTTT.

Written as DNA, the CDR3 is TGTGCCAGCAGTTACTGGGGCGGGGCGCTCGACTATGGCTACACCTTC. It translates to CASSYWGGALDYGYTF. V usage is TRBV6-5 and J usage is TRBJ1-2; a possible D gene is TRBD1 (5 bases). Germline V lookup: CDR1 MNHEY, CDR2 SVGAGI. This CDR3 has 16 amino acids. Trimming removed 1 base at V and 3 bases at J, with 15 bases between.

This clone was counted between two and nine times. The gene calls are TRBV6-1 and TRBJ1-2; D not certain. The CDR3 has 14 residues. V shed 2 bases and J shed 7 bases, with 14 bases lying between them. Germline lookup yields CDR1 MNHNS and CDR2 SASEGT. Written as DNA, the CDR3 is TGTGCCAGCAGTGAAATGGTCACAGTGGGTGGCTACACCTTC. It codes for CASSEMVTVGGYTF.

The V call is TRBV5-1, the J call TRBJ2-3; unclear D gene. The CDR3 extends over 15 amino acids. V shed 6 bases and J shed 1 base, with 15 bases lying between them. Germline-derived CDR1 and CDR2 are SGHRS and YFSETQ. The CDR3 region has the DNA TGCGCCAGCACCCCGAAGATTTCAGGCACAGATACGCAGTATTTT. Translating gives CASTPKISGTDTQYF. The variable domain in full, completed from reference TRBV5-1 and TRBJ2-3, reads KAGVTQTPRYLIKTRGQQVTLSCSPISGHRSVSWYQQTPGQGLQFLFEYFSETQRNKGNFPGRFSGRQFSNSRSEMNVSTLELGDSALYLCASTPKISGTDTQYFGPGTRLTVL.

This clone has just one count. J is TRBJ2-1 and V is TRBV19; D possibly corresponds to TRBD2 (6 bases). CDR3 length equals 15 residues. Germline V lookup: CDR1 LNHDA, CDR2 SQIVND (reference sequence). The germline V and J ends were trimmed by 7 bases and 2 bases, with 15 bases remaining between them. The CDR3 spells CASTQGAGTYNEQFF. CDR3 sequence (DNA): TGTGCCAGTACCCAGGGCGCGGGAACCTACAATGAGCAGTTCTTC.

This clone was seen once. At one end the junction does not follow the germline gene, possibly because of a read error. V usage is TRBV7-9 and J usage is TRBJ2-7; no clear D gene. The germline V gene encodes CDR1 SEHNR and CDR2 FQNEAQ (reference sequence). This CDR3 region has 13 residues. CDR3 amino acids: CSSSLVTADEQYF. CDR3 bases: TGTTCCAGCAGCTTAGTAACAGCAGACGAGCAGTACTTC.

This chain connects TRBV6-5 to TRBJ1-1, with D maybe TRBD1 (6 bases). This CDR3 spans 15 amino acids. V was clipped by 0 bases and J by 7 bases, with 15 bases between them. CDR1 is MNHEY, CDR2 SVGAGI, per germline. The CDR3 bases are TGTGCCAGCAGTTACTCGCGCCAGGGGAGGGGTGAAGCTTTCTTT. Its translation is CASSYSRQGRGEAFF.

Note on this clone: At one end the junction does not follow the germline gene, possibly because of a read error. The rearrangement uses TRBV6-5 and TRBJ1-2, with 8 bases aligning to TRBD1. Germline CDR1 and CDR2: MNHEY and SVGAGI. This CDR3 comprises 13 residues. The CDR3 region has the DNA TGTGCCAGCAGTTACGACAGGGGCCATGGCTGCACCTTC. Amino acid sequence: CASSYDRGHGCTF.

CDR3 residues: CASSGGTSGKADTQYF. CDR3 DNA: TGTGCCAGCAGCGGGGGGACTAGCGGGAAGGCAGATACGCAGTATTTT. The rearrangement uses TRBV11-3 and TRBJ2-3, with 13 bases identical to TRBD2. J was trimmed by 4 bases and V by 5 bases; bases with no gene match: 6. The CDR3 length is 16 residues. Germline loops: CDR1 SGHNT, CDR2 YENEEA.

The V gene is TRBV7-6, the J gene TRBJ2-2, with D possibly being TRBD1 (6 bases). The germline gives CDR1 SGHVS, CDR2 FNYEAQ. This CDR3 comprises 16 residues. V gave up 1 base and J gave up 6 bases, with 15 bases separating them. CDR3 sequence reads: CASSLGGLGFPGELFF. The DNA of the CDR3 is TGTGCCAGCAGCTTAGGGGGGCTAGGATTCCCCGGGGAGCTGTTTTTT.

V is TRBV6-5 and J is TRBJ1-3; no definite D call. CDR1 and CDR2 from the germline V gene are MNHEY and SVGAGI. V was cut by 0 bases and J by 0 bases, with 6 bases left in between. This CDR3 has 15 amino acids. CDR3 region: CASSYSGASGNTIYF. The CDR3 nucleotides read TGTGCCAGCAGTTACTCCGGAGCCTCTGGAAACACCATATATTTT.